This entry lists 30 T cell receptor beta chains sequenced from one sample in a study of cytomegalovirus exposure and HLA in healthy donors. The primer mix had 60 Vbeta and 13 Jbeta primers. Assay: immunoSEQ multiplex PCR; the TCRdb copy retains only in-frame clones and omits some. The sample shows some 130,000 clones, 9.7% of them seen only once. The sequencing sample was made of PBMCs. These receptors all come from a middle-aged man in good health and CMV-seronegative.

The genes are TRBV19 and TRBJ1-1; unclear D gene. CDR3 length: 12 amino acids. The V end lost 5 bases, the J end lost 3 bases, and 7 bases lay between the germline ends. The germline CDR1 and CDR2 sequences are LNHDA and SQIVND (reference sequence). Here the CDR3 reads CASSWQDTEAFF. CDR3 DNA sequence: TGTGCCAGTAGTTGGCAGGACACTGAAGCTTTCTTT.

This clone has only a few counts. V is TRBV30 and J is TRBJ2-7; no clear D. Germline assignment: CDR1 GTSNPN and CDR2 SVGIG (reference sequence). V was clipped by 0 bases and J by 5 bases, with 11 bases between them. This CDR3 contains 13 residues. In DNA form, the CDR3 reads TGTGCCTGGAGTGTGTCTCCCGTCCACGAGCAGTACTTC. Translating it yields CAWSVSPVHEQYF.

V and J are TRBV5-4 and TRBJ2-5; 9 bases are a match to TRBD2. Germline CDR1 reads SGHNT; CDR2 reads YYREEE (reference sequence). The V and J ends lost 5 bases and 0 bases, in that order; junction bases with no gene match: 2. The CDR3 runs 14 residues. The CDR3 here is CASRLAGDQETQYF. As DNA, the CDR3 is TGTGCCAGCAGGTTAGCGGGAGACCAAGAGACCCAGTACTTC.

V gene TRBV5-1 combines with J gene TRBJ2-3; D is perhaps TRBD1 (6 bases). V lost 0 bases and J lost 5, with 19 bases in between. This CDR3 comprises 17 residues. Germline V gene sequence: CDR1 SGHRS, CDR2 YFSETQ. The CDR3 nucleotides read TGCGCCAGCAGCTTGGTAGGGGACACCGTAAGAGGAGATACGCAGTATTTT. It yields the protein CASSLVGDTVRGDTQYF.

The V gene is TRBV28, the J gene TRBJ2-7, with D tentatively TRBD1 (6 bases). Germline V gene sequence: CDR1 MDHEN, CDR2 SYDVKM. V was shortened by 7 bases and J by 5 bases, with 18 bases between the two germline ends. The CDR3 covers 14 residues. CDR3 protein: CASNPPNRVNEQYF. Here the CDR3 DNA reads TGTGCCAGCAATCCTCCCAACAGGGTCAACGAGCAGTACTTC.

This clone appeared a few times. The gene calls are TRBV5-8 and TRBJ2-1; the D is unclear. Germline values: CDR1 SGHTS, CDR2 YDEGEE. CDR3 length equals 15 residues. V was clipped by 0 bases and J by 0 bases, with 7 bases between them. The chain's CDR3 is CASSLDSSSYNEQFF. The CDR3 DNA is TGTGCCAGCAGCTTGGATAGTAGCTCCTACAATGAGCAGTTCTTC.

The chain carries TRBV18 and TRBJ1-2; maybe TRBD1 (5 bases). The V and J ends lost 1 base and 1 base respectively, with 10 bases between them. The CDR3 loop spans 15 amino acids. Looked up from germline, CDR1 is KGHSH and CDR2 is LQKENI. The CDR3 region is CASSPQGERNYGYTF. In DNA, the CDR3 is TGTGCCAGCTCACCACAAGGGGAACGTAACTATGGCTACACCTTC.

This chain joins TRBV5-8 and TRBJ2-7; 7 bases map to TRBD2. CDR3 size: 13 residues. Germline-derived CDR1 and CDR2 are SGHTS and YDEGEE. V was pared by 7 bases and J by 2 bases, with 6 bases of the junction left unmatched. CDR3 loop: CASGPGTTYEQYF. Written as DNA, the CDR3 is TGTGCCAGCGGTCCCGGGACTACCTACGAGCAGTACTTC.

The table lists this clone with a few counts. This chain links TRBV30 with TRBJ2-5; D is undetermined. Germline CDR1 GTSNPN, CDR2 SVGIG (reference sequence). The CDR3 length is 13 residues. Trimming shortened V by 0 bases and J by 5 bases, and 10 bases separated the two germline ends. The CDR3 sequence is CAWSVQARETQYF. The CDR3 bases are TGTGCCTGGAGTGTCCAGGCTCGGGAGACCCAGTACTTC.

This clone showed up just a few times. J is TRBJ2-7 and V is TRBV7-9, with 10 bases fitting TRBD2. The CDR3 is made up of 16 amino acids. Germline V gives CDR1 SEHNR, CDR2 FQNEAQ (reference sequence). V dropped 7 bases and J dropped 1; count of bases not matched to a gene: 10. The CDR3 nucleotides read TGTGCCAGCACCCCTAGCGGGAGCATACGATCCTACGAGCAGTACTTC. Its protein is CASTPSGSIRSYEQYF.

This clone was observed once. This chain joins TRBV19 and TRBJ1-6; 7 bases align to TRBD1. The CDR3 has 14 residues. Germline V gene sequence: CDR1 LNHDA, CDR2 SQIVND (reference sequence). With 3 bases clipped from V and 13 bases from J, the junction kept 9 bases outside the gene matches. Written as DNA, the CDR3 is TGTGCCAGTAGTATTGCCCGGGACAGCCCGCCCCTCCACTTT. It encodes CASSIARDSPPLHF.

There are a few counts of this clone. This chain connects TRBV2 to TRBJ1-6; possible D gene TRBD1, 5 bases. CDR3 size: 15 residues. CDR1 and CDR2 from the germline V gene are SNHLY and FYNNEI. The ends were cut back, 6 bases at V and 6 bases at J, with 15 bases in the middle. The CDR3 region is CASSPRGSSNSPLHF. CDR3 bases: TGTGCCAGCAGCCCTCGGGGGTCGAGTAATTCACCCCTCCACTTT.

The chain has TRBV5-1 and TRBJ2-3, with D possibly being TRBD1 (6 bases). Germline values: CDR1 SGHRS, CDR2 YFSETQ. This CDR3 region has 13 residues. Trimming took off 4 bases at V and 4 bases at J, with 10 bases between the two ends. The CDR3 spells CASSVQGPDTQYF. CDR3 coding DNA: TGCGCCAGCAGCGTTCAGGGGCCAGATACGCAGTATTTT.

The gene calls are TRBV2 and TRBJ2-2; the match to TRBD1 covers 10 bases. The CDR3 loop spans 18 amino acids. V gave up 2 bases and J gave up 7 bases; unmatched junction bases: 13. Germline loops: CDR1 SNHLY, CDR2 FYNNEI. DNA for the CDR3: TGTGCCAGCAGTGAATTTTTCTTAGGACAGGGGGGGCACGGGGAGCTGTTTTTT. It encodes CASSEFFLGQGGHGELFF.

A few counts support this clone. Other DNA sequences in the sample encode the same CDR3. V is TRBV7-3 and J is TRBJ2-1; no definite D call. The V gene lost 1 base and the J gene lost 0 bases, with 13 bases spanning the gap. There are 17 residues in the CDR3. The germline V gene has CDR1 SGHTA and CDR2 FQGTGA. The CDR3 DNA reads TGTGCCAGCAGCTTAATTGGTGGCCCTCCCTCCTACAATGAGCAGTTCTTC. It translates to CASSLIGGPPSYNEQFF.

The chain couples TRBV7-9 to TRBJ2-1; 7 nucleotides line up with TRBD1. Germline CDR1 SEHNR, CDR2 FQNEAQ (reference sequence). With V trimmed by 3 bases and J by 3 bases, 5 bases remained unmatched. CDR3 length: 15 residues. CDR3 sequence: CASSFRGDSYNEQFF. The CDR3, as DNA: TGTGCCAGCAGCTTCAGAGGGGACAGCTACAATGAGCAGTTCTTC.

In this sample, this clone turned up a few times. The J gene is TRBJ1-2, the V gene TRBV5-1; 9 bases line up with TRBD1. There are 14 residues in the CDR3. CDR1 and CDR2 (germline): SGHRS, YFSETQ. The V segment lost 2 bases and the J segment 5 bases; nucleotides outside the gene matches: 4. In nucleotides, the CDR3 is TGCGCCAGCAGCTTACAGGGGGCAGATTATGGCTACACCTTC. Amino acid sequence: CASSLQGADYGYTF.

The chain is built from TRBV6-5 and TRBJ1-2; weak D call: TRBD1 (5 bases). In germline, CDR1 is MNHEY, CDR2 SVGAGI. CDR3 length: 13 residues. Trimming took off 9 bases at V and 3 bases at J, with 14 bases between the two ends. The CDR3 nucleotides are TGTGCCAGTAAGACGGCAGGGCACTATGGCTACACCTTC. Encoded protein: CASKTAGHYGYTF.

This clone occurred a few times. The chain combines TRBV15 with TRBJ2-5; D perhaps matches TRBD2 (5 bases). Germline CDR1 and CDR2: LNHNV and YYDKDF (reference sequence). The CDR3 sequence is 13 residues long. V dropped 3 bases and J dropped 5 bases, with 10 bases sitting between them. The CDR3 reads CATSRRADETQYF. The CDR3 DNA reads as TGTGCCACCAGCAGGAGGGCGGATGAGACCCAGTACTTC. Complete variable domain (other parts from reference TRBV15 and TRBJ2-5): DAMVIQNPRYQVTQFGKPVTLSCSQTLNHNVMYWYQQKSSQAPKLLFHYYDKDFNNEADTPDNFQSRRPNTSFCFLDIRSPGLGDTAMYLCATSRRADETQYFGPGTRLLVL.

This clone came up a few times. The V gene is TRBV7-9, the J gene TRBJ1-1; 8 nucleotides line up with TRBD1. Unmatched junction bases numbered 11, after V lost 1 base and J lost 4 bases. CDR1 and CDR2 from the germline V gene are SEHNR and FQNEAQ (reference sequence). This CDR3 contains 17 residues. In DNA form, the CDR3 reads TGTGCCAGCAGCTTAGGTGGAGCAGGGGGCAAGGGCACTGAAGCTTTCTTT. Amino acids: CASSLGGAGGKGTEAFF.

The table lists this clone with a few counts. The chain recombines TRBV6-6 with TRBJ2-5; TRBD1 agrees at 8 bases. Trimming removed 5 bases from V and 4 bases from J; junction bases left unmatched: 0. The CDR3 contains 12 residues. Germline CDR1 and CDR2: MNHNY and SVGAGI (reference sequence). CDR3 coding DNA: TGTGCCAGCAGTCAGGGGGCAGAGACCCAGTACTTC. It codes for CASSQGAETQYF.

The CDR3 DNA reads as TGTGCCATCAGATCCCTGGGTGGGGGCGACGGGGAGCTGTTTTTT. Its protein product is CAIRSLGGGDGELFF. The V gene is TRBV10-3, the J gene TRBJ2-2, with D perhaps matching TRBD1 (6 bases). The germline CDR1 and CDR2 sequences are ENHRY and SYGVKD. The CDR3 is made up of 15 amino acids. Deletions cut 6 bases from V and 7 bases from J, with 18 bases between.

The chain has TRBV19 and TRBJ1-5; 7 bases map to TRBD1. V was pared by 7 bases and J by 4 bases, with 10 bases of the junction left unmatched. CDR3 length: 15 amino acids. CDR1 LNHDA and CDR2 SQIVND come from the germline V gene (reference sequence). The CDR3 sequence is CASTPSETGNQPQHF. The CDR3, as DNA: TGTGCCAGTACCCCCTCCGAGACAGGGAATCAGCCCCAGCATTTT. Variable domain in full (rest from reference TRBV19 and TRBJ1-5): DGGITQSPKYLFRKEGQNVTLSCEQNLNHDAMYWYRQDPGQGLRLIYYSQIVNDFQKGDIAEGYSVSREKKESFPLTVTSAQKNPTAFYLCASTPSETGNQPQHFGDGTRLSIL.

This clone was seen a handful of times. The J gene is TRBJ2-5, the V gene TRBV6-1; no definite D call. CDR3 length equals 14 residues. Trimming shortened V by 7 bases and J by 0 bases, and 12 bases separated the two germline ends. Germline V CDR1 and CDR2: MNHNS, SASEGT. CDR3 amino acids: CASKTSPYQETQYF. The CDR3 region has the DNA TGTGCCAGCAAGACAAGTCCTTACCAAGAGACCCAGTACTTC.

This clone has a count of ten or more. The chain links TRBV6-1 to TRBJ2-7, with TRBD1 matching over 10 bases. V lost 6 bases to trimming and J lost 5 bases; unmatched junction nucleotides: 10. CDR1 and CDR2 (germline): MNHNS, SASEGT. The CDR3 loop spans 15 amino acids. The CDR3, as DNA: TGTGCCAGCAGCCCGGTGGGACAGGGGACCAACGAGCAGTACTTC. Translation gives CASSPVGQGTNEQYF.

The table lists this clone with a few counts. V usage is TRBV5-1 and J usage is TRBJ1-3; 7 positions match TRBD1. The germline gives CDR1 SGHRS, CDR2 YFSETQ. The CDR3 is 16 amino acids. V was pared by 4 bases and J by 0 bases, with 7 bases of the junction left unmatched. In DNA, the CDR3 is TGCGCCAGCAGCCCGGGGACAGTGAACTCTGGAAACACCATATATTTT. Translated: CASSPGTVNSGNTIYF.

This clone was seen a handful of times. V gene TRBV19 combines with J gene TRBJ1-1; TRBD1 might be the D (5 bases). This CDR3 is built from 14 residues. Germline assignment: CDR1 LNHDA and CDR2 SQIVND (reference sequence). V lost 5 bases and J lost 2, with 12 bases in between. The CDR3 DNA sequence: TGTGCCAGTAGTTCACAGGTACCCAACACTGAAGCTTTCTTT. Its protein product is CASSSQVPNTEAFF. Looking up the rest from reference TRBV19 and TRBJ1-1 gives the full variable domain: DGGITQSPKYLFRKEGQNVTLSCEQNLNHDAMYWYRQDPGQGLRLIYYSQIVNDFQKGDIAEGYSVSREKKESFPLTVTSAQKNPTAFYLCASSSQVPNTEAFFGQGTRLTVV.

This clone was counted only a few times. The chain combines TRBV2 with TRBJ2-1; 8 bases line up with TRBD1. The V gene end was trimmed by 7 bases and the J gene end by 8 bases; junction bases not matched to a gene: 7. CDR1 is SNHLY and CDR2 is FYNNEI in the germline V gene. CDR3 length equals 13 residues. As DNA, the CDR3 is TGTGCCAGCAATGGACAGGGTTGGGATGAGCAGTTCTTC. Translating gives CASNGQGWDEQFF.

The chain joins TRBV5-1 to TRBJ2-2; D unresolved. The CDR3 is made up of 13 amino acids. Germline V gene data show CDR1 as SGHRS and CDR2 as YFSETQ. Trimming left V 4 bases short and J 1 base short, with 5 bases between. The CDR3 coding sequence is TGCGCCAGCAGCATAGAGAACACCGGGGAGCTGTTTTTT. It specifies CASSIENTGELFF.

This clone was counted a few times. The chain recombines TRBV10-3 with TRBJ2-1; 9 bases are a match to TRBD2. CDR3 length: 21 amino acids. The ends lost 3 bases at V and 0 bases at J; junction bases unmatched: 18. Germline CDR1 reads ENHRY; CDR2 reads SYGVKD. This CDR3 reads CAISEPGGGGRASGSYNEQFF. The CDR3 nucleotides read TGTGCCATCAGTGAACCAGGCGGGGGCGGGAGGGCCTCCGGCTCCTACAATGAGCAGTTCTTC.